This section outlines one T cell receptor (beta chain) sequence together with its context. Antigen unknown. Only in-frame clones appear in the TCRdb table, and some are missing; sequencing was by immunoSEQ multiplex PCR. This table holds over 30,000 clones, roughly 90% found once. The CDR3 has 16 residues. CDR1 and CDR2 (germline): SEHNR, FQNEAQ (reference sequence). Trimming cost V 1 base and J 7 bases, with 19 bases left between them. The sample is drawn from a study of a mutant IDH1 vaccine in newly diagnosed glioma. Study context: Vaccination followed radiotherapy alone by 4-6 weeks, or accompanied temozolomide cycles. Patients had received radiotherapy, temozolomide, or both previously, most receiving both. V12 occurred at week 35 and V13 at week 47.

Regarding time point: week 47, end of study. The content of each vaccine dose was 300 ug of mutant IDH1 20-mer peptide, and topical imiquimod accompanied it. Findings and limits, study-wide: Vaccination elicited immune responses in approximately 92% of patients.

This receptor was taken from a woman between 40 and 50 years old with glioma. This sample comprised PBMCs, obtained from a glioma patient whose treatment included an IDH1 peptide vaccine. The chain links TRBV7-9 to TRBJ1-2; TRBD1 is a possible D gene (5 bases). The CDR3 reads CASSLDGGITESGYTF. The CDR3 DNA reads as TGTGCCAGCAGCTTAGACGGGGGGATAACTGAGAGTGGCTACACCTTC.